This record covers a single TCR beta chain. Its binding antigen is unknown. Base qualities are missing; no much larger clone stands one base away. The data were taken from a study of type 1 regulatory T cells (dated by TCRdb to the early 2020s). The study in broad terms: The study characterized an in vitro protocol that generated a Tr1-enriched, alloantigen-specific CD4 T cell product named T-allo10. T-allo10 was being evaluated clinically in patients with hematological malignancies who were receiving allogeneic hematopoietic stem cell transplantation. What the research found in general, with its limitations: Compared with non-Tr1 cells, Tr1 cells had a TCR repertoire that was more restricted, a finding the study read as clonal expansion induced by alloantigen.

Sequencing instrument: Illumina MiSeq. TCRdb applied fastp at Q25 and MiXCR to the public reads, then kept only in-frame beta chains. Rows are combined by CDR3 protein, so each entry shows the most common genes and DNA. The sample table holds about 62,000 distinct CDR3 sequences, of which less than 65% were seen once. 1.8% of the sample is held by the ten biggest clonotypes. V is clipped by 2 bases and J by 7 bases, and the sequence between their germline boundaries is 12 bases long. Including the terminal cysteine and phenylalanine, the CDR3 comprises 14 residues. CDR3 DNA is the only sequence kept; it has 42 bases, read in frame from the first base. CDR1 and CDR2, looked up from the germline V gene (reference sequence), are LNHDA and SQIVND.

Sequencing was carried out using cultured non-Tr1 T cells, either the whole culture or a sorted T cell fraction (not recorded which). Taken with the paper, the label for cell subset or site translates to: non-Tr1 population from the T-allo10 product. Here the chain combines TRBV19 and TRBJ2-1; the best D guess is TRBD2, with 5 bases matching. This receptor was obtained from a human donor in good health. The nucleotide sequence reads as follows: TGTGCCAGTAGTATAACTCACGGGGAAAATGAGCAGTTCTTC. The translation is CASSITHGENEQFF.